The rows below give T cell receptor beta chains drawn from one sample of a study of naive and memory T cell subsets. TCRdb re-derived calls from the UMI-ligation and nested PCR reads in MiXCR, one entry per CDR3 protein. The sample comprises about 120,000 distinct CDR3 sequences, 35% to 45% of which are singletons, and about 1% rests with the top ten. The source material was central memory CD4+ T cells from blood. The receptors derive from a human donor in good health. The CDR3 runs from the conserved cysteine through the conserved F or W. Fields, in order: clone size, V gene, J gene, D gene, CDR3 protein, CDR3 DNA. A D gene is named only where the DNA matches it firmly. The size entry is marked missing in some rows and otherwise reads once, few, many or a size class.

>NA|TRBV6-5|TRBJ2-1|TRBD2
CASSYSPSGYDNEQFF
TGTGCCAGCAGTTACTCCCCTAGCGGGTACGACAATGAGCAGTTCTTC
>NA|TRBV6-5|TRBJ2-2|NA
CASSYGPKITGELFF
TGTGCCAGCAGTTACGGACCGAAGATCACCGGGGAGCTGTTTTTT
>NA|TRBV28|TRBJ1-2|NA
CASTLQIGVYGYTF
TGTGCCAGCACCCTACAAATAGGGGTCTATGGCTACACCTTC
>NA|TRBV9|TRBJ2-3|TRBD2
CASSVATSGGFSTDTQYF
TGTGCCAGCAGCGTAGCCACTAGCGGGGGATTTAGCACAGATACGCAGTATTTT
>NA|TRBV6-2/TRBV6-3|TRBJ2-1|TRBD2
CASSSGRGRNEQFF
TGTGCCAGCAGTAGCGGGAGAGGGCGGAATGAGCAGTTCTTC
>NA|TRBV28|TRBJ2-4|NA
CASSFSENIQYF
TGTGCCAGCAGTTTCTCGGAAAACATTCAGTACTTC
>NA|TRBV5-1|TRBJ1-1|TRBD1
CASSLELDRGTEAFF
TGCGCCAGCAGCTTGGAACTGGACAGGGGGACTGAAGCTTTCTTT
>few|TRBV20-1|TRBJ1-5|NA
CSASEQYSNQPQHF
TGCAGTGCTAGCGAGCAGTATAGCAATCAGCCCCAGCATTTT
>few|TRBV29-1|TRBJ2-1|NA
CSVAGVRDEQFF
TGCAGCGTTGCGGGCGTTAGAGATGAGCAGTTCTTC
>once|TRBV21-1|TRBJ2-1|NA
CASRYPKDRGHADEQFF
TGTGCCAGCAGATACCCGAAAGACAGGGGCCATGCCGATGAGCAGTTCTTC
>once|TRBV27|TRBJ2-1|NA
CASRIRQSSYNEQFF
TGTGCCAGCCGAATCAGACAGAGCTCCTACAATGAGCAGTTCTTC
>NA|TRBV15|TRBJ2-7|NA
CATSKGDLSYEQYF
TGTGCCACCAGCAAGGGGGACCTTAGCTACGAGCAGTACTTC
>NA|TRBV28|TRBJ1-5|NA
CASSPTGLGNQPQHF
TGTGCCAGCAGCCCAACAGGGTTGGGGAATCAGCCCCAGCATTTT
>NA|TRBV29-1|TRBJ2-5|NA
CSVATGVGTQYF
TGCAGCGTTGCGACAGGCGTAGGGACCCAGTACTTC
>NA|TRBV28|TRBJ2-7|NA
CASNPSKQLTTYEQYF
TGTGCCAGCAACCCATCGAAACAGTTGACTACCTACGAGCAGTACTTC
>few|TRBV12-3/TRBV12-4|TRBJ2-1|NA
CASTRQPLNNEQFF
TGTGCCAGCACCCGACAGCCACTGAACAATGAGCAGTTCTTC
>NA|TRBV27|TRBJ2-1|TRBD2
CASSWAGGGNEQFF
TGTGCCAGCAGTTGGGCGGGAGGGGGCAATGAGCAGTTCTTC
>few|TRBV28|TRBJ2-1|TRBD2
CASSSENSGIRYNEQFF
TGTGCCAGCAGTTCAGAGAATAGCGGGATCAGGTACAATGAGCAGTTCTTC
>NA|TRBV5-1|TRBJ2-2|TRBD1
CASSLVQGVVTGELFF
TGCGCCAGCAGCTTGGTTCAGGGGGTCGTGACCGGGGAGCTGTTTTTT
>NA|TRBV15|TRBJ1-5|TRBD1
CATSRAGDRGRVWAWGNQPQHF
TGTGCCACCAGCAGAGCCGGGGACAGGGGTAGGGTATGGGCATGGGGCAATCAGCCCCAGCATTTT
>NA|TRBV19|TRBJ2-2|TRBD2
CASSNGLAGELFF
TGTGCCAGTAGTAACGGACTAGCCGGGGAGCTGTTTTTT
>NA|TRBV12-3/TRBV12-4|TRBJ2-7|NA
CASSPPTDLDEQYF
TGTGCCAGCAGTCCACCGACAGATTTAGACGAGCAGTACTTC
>NA|TRBV12-3/TRBV12-4|TRBJ2-2|TRBD2
CASSLQAGGLGGELFF
TGTGCCAGCAGTTTACAGGCGGGAGGCCTAGGCGGGGAGCTGTTTTTT
>NA|TRBV4-1|TRBJ2-7|NA
CASSPSRGTASGEQYF
TGCGCCAGCAGCCCGAGCCGGGGGACTGCTAGTGGCGAGCAGTACTTC
>NA|TRBV19|TRBJ2-2|NA
CASMAGWDTGELFF
TGTGCCAGTATGGCGGGATGGGACACCGGGGAGCTGTTTTTT
>few|TRBV5-6|TRBJ2-7|NA
CASSRAAVKRDEQYF
TGTGCCAGCAGCCGCGCGGCTGTTAAACGAGACGAGCAGTACTTC
>NA|TRBV12-3/TRBV12-4|TRBJ2-5|TRBD2
CASSFGLAGETQYF
TGTGCCAGCAGTTTCGGACTAGCGGGTGAGACCCAGTACTTC
>once|TRBV7-2|TRBJ2-1|NA
CASSLVTGSYNEQFF
TGTGCCAGCAGCTTAGTCACAGGGTCGTACAATGAGCAGTTCTTC
>NA|TRBV20-1|TRBJ1-1|NA
CSASGGGYTEAFF
TGCAGTGCTAGCGGGGGGGGGTACACTGAAGCTTTCTTT
>few|TRBV11-2|TRBJ2-7|NA
CASSLGPLARYEQYF
TGTGCCAGCAGCTTAGGTCCCCTAGCAAGATACGAGCAGTACTTC
>many|TRBV7-9|TRBJ1-6|TRBD1
CASSSRTGDNSPLHF
TGTGCCAGCAGCTCACGGACAGGGGACAATTCACCCCTCCACTTT
>NA|TRBV5-6|TRBJ1-2|TRBD1
CASSIQGAGYGYTF
TGTGCCAGCAGTATACAGGGGGCTGGCTATGGCTACACCTTC
>few|TRBV7-2|TRBJ2-5|NA
CASSWNHDGRETQYF
TGTGCCAGCAGCTGGAACCATGATGGCCGGGAGACCCAGTACTTC
>few|TRBV20-1|TRBJ1-4|NA
CSAARGVPNEKLFF
TGCAGTGCCGCAAGGGGTGTACCTAATGAAAAACTGTTTTTT
>NA|TRBV28|TRBJ2-5|NA
CASTTVQETQYF
TGTGCCAGCACCACAGTTCAAGAGACCCAGTACTTC